This TCR beta chain was sequenced during a study of cytomegalovirus exposure and HLA in healthy donors. PCR was performed using 60 Vbeta and 13 Jbeta primers. Clones were read by immunoSEQ multiplex PCR, and TCRdb kept only the in-frame ones, dropping some. Seen here are roughly 130,000 clones, about three quarters observed once, and the top ten hold approximately 1%. CDR1 and CDR2 (germline): SGHRS, YFSETQ. The CDR3 is 17 residues long. V was clipped by 0 bases and J by 0 bases, with 13 bases between them. This TCR was sampled from a human donor in good health. The chain has TRBV5-1 and TRBJ1-3, with a tentative D call TRBD1 (6 bases). What was sequenced was PBMCs. CDR3 bases: TGCGCCAGCAGCTTGGTAGGCAGGGGTTCCTCTGGAAACACCATATATTTT. Translating it yields CASSLVGRGSSGNTIYF. Based on the CDR3 plus reference TRBV5-1 and TRBJ1-3, the full variable domain is KAGVTQTPRYLIKTRGQQVTLSCSPISGHRSVSWYQQTPGQGLQFLFEYFSETQRNKGNFPGRFSGRQFSNSRSEMNVSTLELGDSALYLCASSLVGRGSSGNTIYFGEGSWLTVV.